The 20 T cell receptor beta chains below come from one sample, sequenced in a study of early T cells in non-severe SARS-CoV-2 infection. TCRdb reanalysed the 5' RACE reads using MiXCR and keeps one entry per CDR3 protein. This table has around 77,000 distinct CDR3 sequences, 9% to 15% appearing once. This specimen was whole blood, taken at baseline. Every receptor here comes from an adult who was a healthcare worker with PCR-confirmed SARS-CoV-2 infection or an uninfected control (not recorded which). The donor label of this sample is uncertain.

V gene TRBV12-5 combines with J gene TRBJ1-1; D unresolved. This CDR3 has 14 amino acids. V was shortened by 3 bases and J by 4 bases, with 12 bases between the two germline ends. Germline-derived CDR1 and CDR2 are LGHNT and FRNRAP. Here the CDR3 DNA reads TGTGCTAGTGGTTTCGGAGGGAGGATCACTGAAGCTTTCTTT. Translation gives CASGFGGRITEAFF.

This clonotype was seen a few times. V gene TRBV24-1 combines with J gene TRBJ2-5; possible D gene TRBD1, 6 bases. The CDR3 consists of 13 residues. Germline loops: CDR1 KGHDR, CDR2 SFDVKD. V was shortened by 9 bases and J by 5 bases, with 15 bases between the two germline ends. The CDR3, as DNA: TGTGCCACCTCTACAGGGTCGGGGGAGACCCAGTACTTC. It specifies CATSTGSGETQYF.

The CDR3 region has the DNA TGTGCCAGCAGCTTAGACAGCCACTACGAGCAGTACTTC. Protein: CASSLDSHYEQYF. The gene calls are TRBV7-8 and TRBJ2-7; no clear D. The length of the CDR3 is 13 residues. Germline V CDR1 and CDR2: SGHVS, FQNEAQ. The V end lost 1 base, the J end lost 3 bases, and 7 bases lay between the germline ends.

This chain links TRBV7-8 with TRBJ2-4, with TRBD2 identical over 11 bases. Trimming took 5 bases from V and 7 from J; bases not matched to a gene: 7. This CDR3 is 15 amino acids long. Germline V gene data show CDR1 as SGHVS and CDR2 as FQNEAQ. DNA for the CDR3: TGTGCCAGCAGCGCGCGACTAGCGGGGACCAACATTCAGTACTTC. It specifies CASSARLAGTNIQYF. Supplemented by reference TRBV7-8 and TRBJ2-4, the full variable domain reads GAGVSQSPRYKVAKRGQDVALRCDPISGHVSLFWYQQALGQGPEFLTYFQNEAQLDKSGLPSDRFFAERPEGSVSTLKIQRTQQEDSAVYLCASSARLAGTNIQYFGAGTRLSVL.

There are a few counts of this clonotype. The chain recombines TRBV20-1 with TRBJ1-4, with 7 bases aligning to TRBD1. The CDR3 has 16 amino acids. V was clipped by 4 bases and J by 6 bases; unmatched bases: 14. Germline assignment: CDR1 DFQATT and CDR2 SNEGSKA (reference sequence). CDR3 region: CSAIQPTGFRDEKLFF. The CDR3 DNA sequence: TGCAGTGCTATACAACCGACAGGGTTCCGTGATGAAAAACTGTTTTTT.

The DNA of the CDR3 is TGTGCCAGCAGTTTAGCTCGGTCCTCCTACGAGCAGTACTTC. Amino acid sequence: CASSLARSSYEQYF. The chain links TRBV12-3 or TRBV12-4 to TRBJ2-7; D unclear. V was pared by 0 bases and J by 0 bases, with 6 bases between. The CDR3 has 14 residues.

Ten or more counts support this clonotype. The chain carries TRBV20-1 and TRBJ2-3; D unresolved. V was shortened by 3 bases and J by 0 bases, with 19 bases between the two germline ends. The germline V gene encodes CDR1 DFQATT and CDR2 SNEGSKA (reference sequence). The CDR3 totals 17 residues. CDR3 sequence reads: CSASPRMFTVSTDTQYF. CDR3 nucleotides: TGCAGTGCTAGCCCCAGGATGTTTACAGTGAGCACAGATACGCAGTATTTT.

This sequence joins TRBV7-9 and TRBJ2-7; D not certain. Germline V gene sequence: CDR1 SEHNR, CDR2 FQNEAQ (reference sequence). Trimming removed 5 bases at V and 4 bases at J, with 18 bases between. This CDR3 is 15 amino acids long. CDR3 in amino acids: CASSAPVSSGYEQYF. DNA for the CDR3: TGTGCCAGCAGCGCTCCCGTGTCCTCGGGTTACGAGCAGTACTTC.

Only a few counts were recorded for this clonotype. The chain links TRBV20-1 to TRBJ2-2; 7 bases agree with TRBD1. The CDR3 contains 15 residues. V dropped 5 bases and J dropped 5; count of bases not matched to a gene: 11. Germline CDR1 is DFQATT and CDR2 is SNEGSKA (reference sequence). DNA for the CDR3: TGCAGTGCTCGACACCGGGACAGATTTACCGGGGAGCTGTTTTTT. It encodes CSARHRDRFTGELFF.

The genes are TRBV11-2 and TRBJ2-7, with D maybe TRBD2 (6 bases). The CDR3 is 15 amino acids. Germline V gene sequence: CDR1 SGHAT, CDR2 FQNNGV. Deletions cut 3 bases from V and 4 bases from J, with 16 bases between. CDR3 nucleotides: TGTGCCAGCAGCTTCGGGATAGCGGAGATATACGAGCAGTACTTC. The encoded protein is CASSFGIAEIYEQYF.

This chain uses TRBV14 with TRBJ2-7; D gene uncertain. This CDR3 is 12 amino acids long. The germline V gene encodes CDR1 SGHDN and CDR2 FVKESK. The V gene lost 3 bases and the J gene lost 3 bases, with 6 bases spanning the gap. CDR3 DNA sequence: TGTGCCAGCAGCCAGTCGGGCTACGAGCAGTACTTC. Translation: CASSQSGYEQYF. Filled out from reference TRBV14 and TRBJ2-7, the complete variable domain reads EAGVTQFPSHSVIEKGQTVTLRCDPISGHDNLYWYRRVMGKEIKFLLHFVKESKQDESGMPNNRFLAERTGGTYSTLKVQPAELEDSGVYFCASSQSGYEQYFGPGTRLTVT.

This CDR3 is CASRTDYGYTF. The CDR3 DNA sequence: TGTGCCAGCCGAACGGACTATGGCTACACCTTC. This chain connects TRBV7-9 to TRBJ1-2; no clear D gene. There are 11 residues in the CDR3. V was cut by 8 bases and J by 3 bases, with 7 bases left in between. Germline CDR1 is SEHNR and CDR2 is FQNEAQ (reference sequence). Supplemented by reference TRBV7-9 and TRBJ1-2, the full variable domain reads DTGVSQNPRHKITKRGQNVTFRCDPISEHNRLYWYRQTLGQGPEFLTYFQNEAQLEKSRLLSDRFSAERPKGSFSTLEIQRTEQGDSAMYLCASRTDYGYTFGSGTRLTVV.

V usage is TRBV19 and J usage is TRBJ2-4; 9 positions match TRBD2. J gave up 0 bases and V 1 base, and 4 bases lay outside the gene matches. The CDR3 is made up of 17 amino acids. Germline-derived CDR1 and CDR2 are LNHDA and SQIVND (reference sequence). CDR3 sequence reads: CASSIVGSGGAKNIQYF. The CDR3 coding sequence is TGTGCCAGTAGTATAGTGGGTAGCGGGGGAGCCAAAAACATTCAGTACTTC. The variable domain in full, completed from reference TRBV19 and TRBJ2-4, reads DGGITQSPKYLFRKEGQNVTLSCEQNLNHDAMYWYRQDPGQGLRLIYYSQIVNDFQKGDIAEGYSVSREKKESFPLTVTSAQKNPTAFYLCASSIVGSGGAKNIQYFGAGTRLSVL.

At least ten counts were recorded for this clonotype. The J gene is TRBJ1-1, the V gene TRBV29-1; no clear D gene. Germline V CDR1 and CDR2: SQVTM, ANQGSEA. The CDR3 length is 12 residues. Trimming cost V 4 bases and J 1 base, with 7 bases left between them. Here the CDR3 reads CSVVSENTEAFF. CDR3 DNA: TGCAGCGTTGTATCAGAGAACACTGAAGCTTTCTTT.

J is TRBJ2-1 and V is TRBV20-1; 8 bases match TRBD1. J gave up 5 bases and V 6 bases, and 6 bases lay outside the gene matches. The CDR3 is made up of 13 amino acids. The germline CDR1 and CDR2 sequences are DFQATT and SNEGSKA (reference sequence). CDR3 in DNA: TGCAGTGCCAGACAGGACAGGGACAATGAGCAGTTCTTC. It is translated as CSARQDRDNEQFF.

V is TRBV2 and J is TRBJ2-6; D perhaps matches TRBD1 (6 bases). V lost 6 bases to trimming and J lost 0 bases, with 15 bases between them. Per the germline V gene, CDR1 is SNHLY and CDR2 is FYNNEI. This CDR3 spans 17 amino acids. CDR3 region: CASRADSSSSGANVLTF. In nucleotides, the CDR3 is TGTGCCAGCAGGGCGGACAGCTCCAGCTCTGGGGCCAACGTCCTGACTTTC.

This clonotype has more than one count but fewer than ten. The J gene is TRBJ2-2, the V gene TRBV11-2; D could derive from TRBD1 or TRBD2 (6 bases each). Germline CDR1 and CDR2: SGHAT and FQNNGV. The CDR3 runs 12 residues. The V and J ends lost 4 bases and 13 bases respectively, with 13 bases between them. The CDR3 bases are TGTGCCAGCAGCTCAAACAGGGAGGTGCTGTTTTTT. Encoded protein: CASSSNREVLFF.

This clonotype was seen only a few times. V and J are TRBV9 and TRBJ1-1, with D perhaps TRBD1 (6 bases). This CDR3 has 14 amino acids. Germline lookup yields CDR1 SGDLS and CDR2 YYNGEE. V dropped 6 bases and J dropped 0 bases, with 12 bases sitting between them. CDR3 in amino acids: CASTPPGVNTEAFF. The CDR3 nucleotides read TGTGCCAGCACCCCCCCAGGGGTGAACACTGAAGCTTTCTTT. The variable domain in full, with the rest retrieved from reference TRBV9 and TRBJ1-1, is DSGVTQTPKHLITATGQRVTLRCSPRSGDLSVYWYQQSLDQGLQFLIQYYNGEERAKGNILERFSAQQFPDLHSELNLSSLELGDSALYFCASTPPGVNTEAFFGQGTRLTVV.

The chain employs TRBV7-6 and TRBJ2-3; TRBD2 is a possible D gene (6 bases). V was trimmed by 0 bases and J by 5 bases, leaving 18 bases between them. Germline CDR1 reads SGHVS; CDR2 reads FNYEAQ. This CDR3 comprises 17 residues. The CDR3 loop reads CASSLAGGANLGDTQYF. The CDR3 coding sequence is TGTGCCAGCAGCTTAGCTGGCGGGGCCAACCTTGGAGATACGCAGTATTTT.

This clonotype has a count of ten or more. V gene TRBV7-7 combines with J gene TRBJ2-1; 15 positions agree with TRBD2. CDR3 length: 15 residues. Germline V lookup: CDR1 SSHAT, CDR2 FNYEAQ (reference sequence). The V segment lost 5 bases and the J segment 7 bases; nucleotides outside the gene matches: 3. The CDR3 spells CASSDGTSGRNEQFF. Written as DNA, the CDR3 is TGTGCCAGCAGCGATGGGACTAGCGGGAGGAATGAGCAGTTCTTC. Complete variable domain (other parts from reference TRBV7-7 and TRBJ2-1): GAGVSQSPRYKVTKRGQDVTLRCDPISSHATLYWYQQALGQGPEFLTYFNYEAQPDKSGLPSDRFSAERPEGSISTLTIQRTEQRDSAMYRCASSDGTSGRNEQFFGPGTRLTVL.